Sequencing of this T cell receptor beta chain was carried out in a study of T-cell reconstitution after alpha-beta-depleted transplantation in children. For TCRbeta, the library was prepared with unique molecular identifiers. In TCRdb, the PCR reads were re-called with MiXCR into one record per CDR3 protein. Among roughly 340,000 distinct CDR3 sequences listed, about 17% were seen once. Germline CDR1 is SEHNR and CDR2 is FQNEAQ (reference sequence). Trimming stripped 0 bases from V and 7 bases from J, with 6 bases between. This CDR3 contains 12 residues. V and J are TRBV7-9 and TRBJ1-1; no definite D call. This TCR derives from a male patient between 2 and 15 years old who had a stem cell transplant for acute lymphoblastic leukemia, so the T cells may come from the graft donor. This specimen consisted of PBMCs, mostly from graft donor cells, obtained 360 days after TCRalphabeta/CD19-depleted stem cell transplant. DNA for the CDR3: TGTGCCAGCAGCTTAGCTCTCGGTGAAGCTTTCTTT. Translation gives CASSLALGEAFF.